Below are 8 T cell receptor beta chains sequenced from a single sample in a study of identifying expanded T cells in peripheral blood (dated by TCRdb to about 2019). The receptor library was made with the immunoSEQ multiplex PCR assay. Not all clones reach the TCRdb copy of this immuneACCESS table, which keeps in-frame sequences only. Checked studies attribute under half of the gap to unresolved V genes and leave the rest unexplained. The sample table lists about 90,000 clones, roughly 86% of them with a count of one. The leading ten clones occupy around 5.6% of the sample. The sequenced material came from blood. These receptors originate from a person between 18 and 75 years old in good health.

This clone was seen just once. The chain recombines TRBV5-1 with TRBJ1-1; TRBD1 might be the D (5 bases). Trimming pared 3 bases from V and 3 bases from J, leaving 12 bases between. This CDR3 has 14 amino acids. CDR1 is SGHRS, CDR2 YFSETQ, per germline. The CDR3 region is CASSSAGGYTEAFF. The CDR3 coding sequence is TGCGCCAGCAGCTCAGCGGGGGGTTACACTGAAGCTTTCTTT.

This clone was seen only once. This sequence joins TRBV6-5 and TRBJ1-6, with no clear D. Deletions cut 2 bases from V and 1 base from J, with 6 bases between. CDR1 is MNHEY and CDR2 is SVGAGI in the germline V gene. CDR3 length: 15 residues. CDR3 coding DNA: TGTGCCAGCAGTTACGAAGTTTCCTATAATTCACCCCTCCACTTT. As protein: CASSYEVSYNSPLHF.

This chain links TRBV11-2 with TRBJ2-7; no definite D call. CDR3 length: 15 residues. Germline V gene data show CDR1 as SGHAT and CDR2 as FQNNGV. V was pared by 5 bases and J by 5 bases, with 19 bases between. The CDR3 DNA follows: TGTGCCAGCAGCGATCTTAGTTCGGGTGTGGACGAGCAGTACTTC. Its translation: CASSDLSSGVDEQYF.

The V gene is TRBV14, the J gene TRBJ2-2, with no clear D. The CDR3 runs to 17 residues. Germline CDR1 SGHDN, CDR2 FVKESK. Deletions cut 1 base from V and 0 bases from J, with 12 bases between. The CDR3 spells CASSQVNRYANTGELFF. CDR3 nucleotide sequence: TGTGCCAGCAGCCAAGTTAATCGGTACGCGAACACCGGGGAGCTGTTTTTT.

The chain recombines TRBV10-3 with TRBJ2-7; TRBD1 agrees at 10 bases. CDR1 and CDR2 from the germline V gene are ENHRY and SYGVKD. The CDR3 is 15 amino acids. The V segment lost 10 bases and the J segment 2 bases; nucleotides outside the gene matches: 11. CDR3 nucleotides: TGTGCCACCCATCCCGGGACAGGGGATACCTACGAGCAGTACTTC. Its protein is CATHPGTGDTYEQYF.

The chain recombines TRBV12-5 with TRBJ2-7; 9 bases fit TRBD1. CDR3 length equals 12 residues. V shed 6 bases and J 7 bases; nucleotides not matched to a gene: 4. Per the germline V gene, CDR1 is LGHNT and CDR2 is FRNRAP. The CDR3 is CASGQGAGEQYF. As DNA, the CDR3 is TGTGCTAGTGGACAGGGGGCGGGGGAGCAGTACTTC.

To note about this clone: Distinct nucleotide sequences in the sample also encode this CDR3. The V call is TRBV5-1, the J call TRBJ1-1; TRBD1 matches 7 bases. J was trimmed by 5 bases and V by 4 bases; bases with no gene match: 8. Germline V lookup: CDR1 SGHRS, CDR2 YFSETQ. This CDR3 comprises 14 residues. CDR3 sequence: CASSRDPGGTEAFF. CDR3 sequence (DNA): TGCGCCAGCAGCAGGGATCCAGGGGGAACTGAAGCTTTCTTT.

The V gene is TRBV28, the J gene TRBJ2-1; a possible D gene is TRBD1 (5 bases). Trimming left V 5 bases short and J 0 bases short, with 14 bases between. Germline CDR1 MDHEN, CDR2 SYDVKM. The CDR3 consists of 16 residues. The CDR3 protein is CASSPKGWGSYNEQFF. The CDR3 DNA is TGTGCCAGCAGTCCTAAGGGGTGGGGCTCCTACAATGAGCAGTTCTTC.